This record looks at one TCR beta chain sequence and its context. One junction end disagrees with the germline gene, perhaps due to a read error. Sequenced by immunoSEQ multiplex PCR; TCRdb stores in-frame clones only, minus some. The sample has 50,000 to 55,000 clones; roughly nine tenths are singletons. The data were obtained in a study of T cell changes during pregnancy in multiple sclerosis. The CDR3 covers 14 residues. Germline V gene sequence: CDR1 MGHRA, CDR2 YSYEKL. This material consisted of CD4+ T cells from peripheral blood mononuclear cells, taken after pregnancy. This TCR came from a female donor with multiple sclerosis, enrolled in a pregnancy study. This chain links TRBV4-1 with TRBJ2-7, with 11 bases that match TRBD2. CDR3 loop: CASSQALAGGTRIF. The DNA of the CDR3 is TGCGCCAGCAGCCAAGCCCTAGCGGGAGGCACCCGGATTTTC.